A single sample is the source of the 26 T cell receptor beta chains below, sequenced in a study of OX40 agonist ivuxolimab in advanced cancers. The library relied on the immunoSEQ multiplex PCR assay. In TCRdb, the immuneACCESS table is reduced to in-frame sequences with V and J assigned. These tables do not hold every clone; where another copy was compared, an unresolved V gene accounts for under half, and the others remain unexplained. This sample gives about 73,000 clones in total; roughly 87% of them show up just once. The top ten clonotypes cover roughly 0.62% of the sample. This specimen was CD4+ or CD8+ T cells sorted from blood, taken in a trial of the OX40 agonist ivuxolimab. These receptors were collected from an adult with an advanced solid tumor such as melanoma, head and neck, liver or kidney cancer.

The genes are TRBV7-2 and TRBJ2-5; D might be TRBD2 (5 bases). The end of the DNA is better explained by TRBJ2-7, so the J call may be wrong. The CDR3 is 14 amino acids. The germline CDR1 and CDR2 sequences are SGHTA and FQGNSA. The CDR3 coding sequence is TGTGCCAGCAGCTTAGGGCGGGCCCGCCGCGAGCAGTACTTC. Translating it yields CASSLGRARREQYF.

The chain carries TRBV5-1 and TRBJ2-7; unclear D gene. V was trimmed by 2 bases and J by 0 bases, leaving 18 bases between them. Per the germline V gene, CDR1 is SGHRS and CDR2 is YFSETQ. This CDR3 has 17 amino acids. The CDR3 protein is CASSFSRSASSSYEQYF. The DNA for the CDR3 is TGCGCCAGCAGCTTTTCCCGATCAGCCTCGAGCTCCTACGAGCAGTACTTC.

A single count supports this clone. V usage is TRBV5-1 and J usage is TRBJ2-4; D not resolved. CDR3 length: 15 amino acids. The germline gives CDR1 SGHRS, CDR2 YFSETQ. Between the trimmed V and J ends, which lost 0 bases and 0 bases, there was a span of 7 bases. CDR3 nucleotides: TGCGCCAGCAGCTTGGGATCGGCAGCCAAAAACATTCAGTACTTC. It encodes CASSLGSAAKNIQYF. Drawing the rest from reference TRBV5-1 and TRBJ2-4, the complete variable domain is KAGVTQTPRYLIKTRGQQVTLSCSPISGHRSVSWYQQTPGQGLQFLFEYFSETQRNKGNFPGRFSGRQFSNSRSEMNVSTLELGDSALYLCASSLGSAAKNIQYFGAGTRLSVL.

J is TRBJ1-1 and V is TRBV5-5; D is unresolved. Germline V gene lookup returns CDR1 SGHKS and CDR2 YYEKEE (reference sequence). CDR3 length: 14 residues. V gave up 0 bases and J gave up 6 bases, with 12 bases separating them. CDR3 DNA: TGTGCCAGCAGCTTGGAACAGAATCTATCTGAAGCTTTCTTT. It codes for CASSLEQNLSEAFF. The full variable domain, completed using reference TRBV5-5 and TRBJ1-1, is DAGVTQSPTHLIKTRGQQVTLRCSPISGHKSVSWYQQVLGQGPQFIFQYYEKEERGRGNFPDRFSARQFPNYSSELNVNALLLGDSALYLCASSLEQNLSEAFFGQGTRLTVV.

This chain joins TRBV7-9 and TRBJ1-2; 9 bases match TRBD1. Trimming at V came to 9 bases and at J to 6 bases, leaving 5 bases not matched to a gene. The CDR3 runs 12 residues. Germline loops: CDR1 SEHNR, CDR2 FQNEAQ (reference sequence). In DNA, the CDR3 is TGTGCCAGTACGGACAGGGGCGATGGCTACACCTTC. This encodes CASTDRGDGYTF.

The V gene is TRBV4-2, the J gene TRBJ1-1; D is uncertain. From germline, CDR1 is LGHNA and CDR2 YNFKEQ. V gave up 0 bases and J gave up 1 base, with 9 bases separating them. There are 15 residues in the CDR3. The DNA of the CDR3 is TGTGCCAGCAGCCAAGATTCGTGGGGGAACACTGAAGCTTTCTTT. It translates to CASSQDSWGNTEAFF.

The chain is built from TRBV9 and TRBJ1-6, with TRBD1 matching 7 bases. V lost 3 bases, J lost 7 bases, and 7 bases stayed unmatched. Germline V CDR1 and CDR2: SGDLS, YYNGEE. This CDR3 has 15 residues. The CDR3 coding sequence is TGTGCCAGCAGCGATGTGCCAGGGGGAAATTCACCCCTCCACTTT. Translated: CASSDVPGGNSPLHF.

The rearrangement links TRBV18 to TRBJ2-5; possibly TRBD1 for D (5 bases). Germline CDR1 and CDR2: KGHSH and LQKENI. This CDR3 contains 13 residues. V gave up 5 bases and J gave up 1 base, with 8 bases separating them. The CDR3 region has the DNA TGTGCCAGCTCAGAACAGGCCCAAGAGACCCAGTACTTC. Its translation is CASSEQAQETQYF.

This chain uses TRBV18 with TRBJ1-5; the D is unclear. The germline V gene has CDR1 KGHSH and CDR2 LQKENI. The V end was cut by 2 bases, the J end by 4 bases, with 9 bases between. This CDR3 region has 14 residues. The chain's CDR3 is CASSPVVTNQPQHF. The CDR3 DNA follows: TGTGCCAGCTCACCAGTTGTGACAAATCAGCCCCAGCATTTT.

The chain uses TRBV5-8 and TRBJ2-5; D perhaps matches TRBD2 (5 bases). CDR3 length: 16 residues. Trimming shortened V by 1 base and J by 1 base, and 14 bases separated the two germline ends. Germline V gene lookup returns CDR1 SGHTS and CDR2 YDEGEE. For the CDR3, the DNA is TGTGCCAGCAGCTTGACGATATCCGGGGTCCAAGAGACCCAGTACTTC. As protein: CASSLTISGVQETQYF. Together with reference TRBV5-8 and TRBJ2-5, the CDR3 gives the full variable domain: EAGVTQSPTHLIKTRGQQATLRCSPISGHTSVYWYQQALGLGLQFLLWYDEGEERNRGNFPPRFSGRQFPNYSSELNVNALELEDSALYLCASSLTISGVQETQYFGPGTRLLVL.

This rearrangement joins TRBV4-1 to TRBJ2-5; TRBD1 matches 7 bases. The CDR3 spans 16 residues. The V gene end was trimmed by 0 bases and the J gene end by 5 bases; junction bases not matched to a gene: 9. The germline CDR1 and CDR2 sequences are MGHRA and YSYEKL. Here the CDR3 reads CASSQEGDSARETQYF. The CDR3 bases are TGCGCCAGCAGCCAAGAGGGGGACAGTGCACGGGAGACCCAGTACTTC.

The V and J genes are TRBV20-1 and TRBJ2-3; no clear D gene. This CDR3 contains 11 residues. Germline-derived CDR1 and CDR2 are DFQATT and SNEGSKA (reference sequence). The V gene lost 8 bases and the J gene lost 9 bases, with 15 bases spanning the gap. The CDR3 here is CSLPLGMTQYF. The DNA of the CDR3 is TGCAGTCTCCCATTGGGCATGACGCAGTATTTT.

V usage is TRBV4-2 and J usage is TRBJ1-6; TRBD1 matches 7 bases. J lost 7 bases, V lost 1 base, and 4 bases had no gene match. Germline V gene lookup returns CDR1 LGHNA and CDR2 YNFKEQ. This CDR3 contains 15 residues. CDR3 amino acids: CASSQVGTENSPLHF. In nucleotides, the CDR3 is TGTGCCAGCAGCCAAGTCGGGACAGAGAATTCACCCCTCCACTTT.

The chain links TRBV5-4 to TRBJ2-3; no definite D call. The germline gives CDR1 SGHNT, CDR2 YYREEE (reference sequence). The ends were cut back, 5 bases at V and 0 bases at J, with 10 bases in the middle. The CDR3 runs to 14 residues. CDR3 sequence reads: CASSGSSSTDTQYF. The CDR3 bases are TGTGCCAGCAGTGGCTCCTCTAGCACAGATACGCAGTATTTT.

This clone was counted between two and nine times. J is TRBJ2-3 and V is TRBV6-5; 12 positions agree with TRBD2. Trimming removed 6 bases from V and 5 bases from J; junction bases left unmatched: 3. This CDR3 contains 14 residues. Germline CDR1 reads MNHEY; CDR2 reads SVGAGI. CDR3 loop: CASRRLAGEDTQYF. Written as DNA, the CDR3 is TGTGCCAGCAGGCGACTAGCGGGGGAAGATACGCAGTATTTT.

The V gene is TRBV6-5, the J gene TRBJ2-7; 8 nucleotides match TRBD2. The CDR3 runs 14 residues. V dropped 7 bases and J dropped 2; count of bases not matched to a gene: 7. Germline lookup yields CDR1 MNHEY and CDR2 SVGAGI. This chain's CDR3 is CASKSVSGTYEQYF. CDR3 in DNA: TGTGCCAGCAAGAGCGTTAGCGGGACCTACGAGCAGTACTTC.

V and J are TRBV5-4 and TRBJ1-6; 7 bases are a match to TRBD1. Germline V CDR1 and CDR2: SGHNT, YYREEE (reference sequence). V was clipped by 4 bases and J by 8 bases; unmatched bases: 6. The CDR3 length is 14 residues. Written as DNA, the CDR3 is TGTGCCAGCAGCCTGACAGGGACCCATTCACCCCTCCACTTT. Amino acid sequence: CASSLTGTHSPLHF.

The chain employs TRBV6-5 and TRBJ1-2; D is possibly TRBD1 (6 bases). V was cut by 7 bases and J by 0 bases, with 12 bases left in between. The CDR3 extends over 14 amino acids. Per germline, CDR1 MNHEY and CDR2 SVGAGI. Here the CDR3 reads CASTKGETNYGYTF. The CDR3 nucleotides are TGTGCCAGCACCAAGGGGGAGACTAACTATGGCTACACCTTC.

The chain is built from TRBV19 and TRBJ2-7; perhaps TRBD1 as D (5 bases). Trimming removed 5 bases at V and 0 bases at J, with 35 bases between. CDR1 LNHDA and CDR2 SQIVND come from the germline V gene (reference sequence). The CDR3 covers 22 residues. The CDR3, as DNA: TGTGCCAGTAGTCCATCCCACCCTCAAACGGCAGGGTCGGGTCGGAGCTCCTACGAGCAGTACTTC. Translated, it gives CASSPSHPQTAGSGRSSYEQYF. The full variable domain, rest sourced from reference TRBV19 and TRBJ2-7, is DGGITQSPKYLFRKEGQNVTLSCEQNLNHDAMYWYRQDPGQGLRLIYYSQIVNDFQKGDIAEGYSVSREKKESFPLTVTSAQKNPTAFYLCASSPSHPQTAGSGRSSYEQYFGPGTRLTVT.

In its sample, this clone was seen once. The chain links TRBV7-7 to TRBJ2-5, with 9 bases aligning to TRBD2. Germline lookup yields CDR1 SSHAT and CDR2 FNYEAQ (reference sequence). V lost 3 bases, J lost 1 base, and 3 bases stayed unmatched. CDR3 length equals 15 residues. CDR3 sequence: CASSFLAGPQETQYF. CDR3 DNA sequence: TGTGCCAGCAGCTTCCTAGCGGGGCCCCAAGAGACCCAGTACTTC.

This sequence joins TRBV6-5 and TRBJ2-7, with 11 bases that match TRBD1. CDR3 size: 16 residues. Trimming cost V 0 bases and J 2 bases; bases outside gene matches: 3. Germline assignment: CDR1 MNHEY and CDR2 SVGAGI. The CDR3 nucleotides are TGTGCCAGCAGTTACTCCGGGACAGGGGGAGCCTACGAGCAGTACTTC. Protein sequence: CASSYSGTGGAYEQYF.

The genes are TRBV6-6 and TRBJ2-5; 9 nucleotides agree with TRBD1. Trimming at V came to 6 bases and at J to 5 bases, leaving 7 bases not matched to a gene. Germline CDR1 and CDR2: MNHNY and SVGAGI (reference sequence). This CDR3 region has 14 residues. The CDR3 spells CASRSGQGGETQYF. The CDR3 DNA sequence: TGTGCCAGCAGGTCGGGACAGGGAGGGGAGACCCAGTACTTC.

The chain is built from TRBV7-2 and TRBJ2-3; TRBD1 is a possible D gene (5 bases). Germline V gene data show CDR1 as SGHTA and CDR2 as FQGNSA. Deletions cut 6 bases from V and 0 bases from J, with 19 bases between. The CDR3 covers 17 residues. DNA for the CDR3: TGTGCCAGCAGTCTGTTTCCCCAGGGATCTAGCACAGATACGCAGTATTTT. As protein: CASSLFPQGSSTDTQYF.

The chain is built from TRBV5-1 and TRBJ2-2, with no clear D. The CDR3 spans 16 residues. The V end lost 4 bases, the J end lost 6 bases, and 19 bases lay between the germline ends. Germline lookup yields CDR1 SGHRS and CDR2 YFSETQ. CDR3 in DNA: TGCGCCAGCAGCCCGACAACGCCCGGTGTTCCCGGGGAGCTGTTTTTT. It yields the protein CASSPTTPGVPGELFF. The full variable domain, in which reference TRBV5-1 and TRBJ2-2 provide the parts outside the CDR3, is KAGVTQTPRYLIKTRGQQVTLSCSPISGHRSVSWYQQTPGQGLQFLFEYFSETQRNKGNFPGRFSGRQFSNSRSEMNVSTLELGDSALYLCASSPTTPGVPGELFFGEGSRLTVL.

The CDR3 DNA follows: TGTGCCAGCAGCTTCGGGTCTGGGAGGCCGGTCTCTGGGGCCAACGTCCTGACTTTC. Translated, it gives CASSFGSGRPVSGANVLTF. The chain has TRBV5-6 and TRBJ2-6; tentatively, D is TRBD2 (6 bases). V lost 2 bases, J lost 0 bases, and 18 bases lay in between. This CDR3 has 19 residues. The germline gives CDR1 SGHDT, CDR2 YYEEEE. The whole variable domain, filled in from reference TRBV5-6 and TRBJ2-6, reads DAGVTQSPTHLIKTRGQQVTLRCSPKSGHDTVSWYQQALGQGPQFIFQYYEEEERQRGNFPDRFSGHQFPNYSSELNVNALLLGDSALYLCASSFGSGRPVSGANVLTFGAGSRLTVL.

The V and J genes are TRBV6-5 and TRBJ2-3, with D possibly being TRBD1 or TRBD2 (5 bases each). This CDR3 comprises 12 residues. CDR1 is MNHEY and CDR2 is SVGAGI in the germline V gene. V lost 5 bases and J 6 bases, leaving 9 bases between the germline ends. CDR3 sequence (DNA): TGTGCCAGCAGTAAATGGGGGGATACGCAGTATTTT. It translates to CASSKWGDTQYF.